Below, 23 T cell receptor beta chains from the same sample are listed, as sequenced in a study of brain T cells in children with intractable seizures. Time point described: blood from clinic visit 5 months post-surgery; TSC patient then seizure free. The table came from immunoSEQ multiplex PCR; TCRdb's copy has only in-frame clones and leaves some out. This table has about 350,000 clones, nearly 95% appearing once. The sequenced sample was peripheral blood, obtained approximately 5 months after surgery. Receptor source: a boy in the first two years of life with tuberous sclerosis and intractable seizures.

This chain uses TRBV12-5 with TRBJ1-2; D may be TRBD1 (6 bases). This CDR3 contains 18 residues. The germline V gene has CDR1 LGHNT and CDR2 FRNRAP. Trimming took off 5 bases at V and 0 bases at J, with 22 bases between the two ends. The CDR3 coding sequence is TGTGCTAGTGGTCCCCCTCGGACAGCCACATTAACTAACTATGGCTACACCTTC. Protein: CASGPPRTATLTNYGYTF.

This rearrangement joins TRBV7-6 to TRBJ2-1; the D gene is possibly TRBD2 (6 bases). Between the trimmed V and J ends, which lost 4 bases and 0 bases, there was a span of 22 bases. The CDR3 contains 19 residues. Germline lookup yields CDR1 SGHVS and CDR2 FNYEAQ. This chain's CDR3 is CASSSRGGGGQPSYNEQFF. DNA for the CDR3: TGTGCCAGCAGCTCCCGGGGTGGGGGAGGCCAACCCTCCTACAATGAGCAGTTCTTC.

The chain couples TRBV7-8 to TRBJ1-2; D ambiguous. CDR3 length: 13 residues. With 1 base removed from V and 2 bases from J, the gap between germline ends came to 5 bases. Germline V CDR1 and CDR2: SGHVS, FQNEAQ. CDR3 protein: CASSLDQNYGYTF. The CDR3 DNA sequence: TGTGCCAGCAGCTTAGATCAGAACTATGGCTACACCTTC.

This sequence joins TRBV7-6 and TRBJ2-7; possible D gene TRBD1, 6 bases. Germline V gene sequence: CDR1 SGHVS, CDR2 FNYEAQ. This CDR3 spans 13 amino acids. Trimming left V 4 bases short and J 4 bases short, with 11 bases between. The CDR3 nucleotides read TGTGCCAGCAGCTCAGGACAGACATACGAGCAGTACTTC. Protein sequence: CASSSGQTYEQYF.

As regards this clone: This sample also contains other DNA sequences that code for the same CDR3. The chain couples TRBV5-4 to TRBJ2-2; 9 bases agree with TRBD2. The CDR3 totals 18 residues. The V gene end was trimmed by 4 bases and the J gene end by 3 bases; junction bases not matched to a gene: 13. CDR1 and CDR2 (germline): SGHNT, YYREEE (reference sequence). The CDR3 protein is CASSPGLAGGRDTGELFF. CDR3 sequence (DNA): TGTGCCAGCAGCCCGGGACTCGCGGGGGGGCGGGACACCGGGGAGCTGTTTTTT.

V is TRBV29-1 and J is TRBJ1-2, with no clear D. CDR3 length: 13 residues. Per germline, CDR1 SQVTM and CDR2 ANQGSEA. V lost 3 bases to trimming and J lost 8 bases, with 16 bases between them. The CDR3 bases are TGCAGCGTTGAGGAACAGAACTTGGGGGGCTACACCTTC. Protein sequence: CSVEEQNLGGYTF.

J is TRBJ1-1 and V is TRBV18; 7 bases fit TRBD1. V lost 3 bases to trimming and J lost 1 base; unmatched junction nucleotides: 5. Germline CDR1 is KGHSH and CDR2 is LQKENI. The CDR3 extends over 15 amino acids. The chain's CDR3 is CASSPLQGWNTEAFF. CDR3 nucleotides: TGTGCCAGCTCACCGTTACAGGGGTGGAACACTGAAGCTTTCTTT.

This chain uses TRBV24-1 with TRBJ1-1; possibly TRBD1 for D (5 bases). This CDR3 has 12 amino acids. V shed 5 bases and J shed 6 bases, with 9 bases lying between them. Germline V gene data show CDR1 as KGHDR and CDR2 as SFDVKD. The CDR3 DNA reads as TGTGCCACCAGTGTTCAGGGTTCTGAAGCTTTCTTT. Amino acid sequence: CATSVQGSEAFF.

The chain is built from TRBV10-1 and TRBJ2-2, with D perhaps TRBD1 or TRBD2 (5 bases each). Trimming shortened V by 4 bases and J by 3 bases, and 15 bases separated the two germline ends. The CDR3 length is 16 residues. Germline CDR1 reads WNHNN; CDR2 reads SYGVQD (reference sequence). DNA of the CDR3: TGCGCCAGCAGTGGGGGGTCAGGGATACACACCGGGGAGCTGTTTTTT. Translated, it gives CASSGGSGIHTGELFF.

CDR3 loop: CASSQAPALSYGYTF. As DNA, the CDR3 is TGCGCCAGCAGCCAAGCCCCCGCGTTGAGCTATGGCTACACCTTC. The chain has TRBV4-1 and TRBJ1-2; D is undetermined. V was clipped by 1 base and J by 4 bases, with 13 bases between them. The CDR3 runs 15 residues. Germline CDR1 MGHRA, CDR2 YSYEKL.

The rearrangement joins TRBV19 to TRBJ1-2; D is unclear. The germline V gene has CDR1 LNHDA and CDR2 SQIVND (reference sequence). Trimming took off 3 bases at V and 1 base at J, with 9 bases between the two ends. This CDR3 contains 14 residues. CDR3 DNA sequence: TGTGCCAGTAGTATGGGAGCGGGTAACTATGGCTACACCTTC. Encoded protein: CASSMGAGNYGYTF.

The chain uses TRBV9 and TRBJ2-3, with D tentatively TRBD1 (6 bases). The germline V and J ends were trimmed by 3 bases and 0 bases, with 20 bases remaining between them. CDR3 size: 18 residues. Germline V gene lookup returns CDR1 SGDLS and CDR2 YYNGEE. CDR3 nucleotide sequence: TGTGCCAGCAGCGGAACCTATACAGGGACCGCTAGCACAGATACGCAGTATTTT. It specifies CASSGTYTGTASTDTQYF. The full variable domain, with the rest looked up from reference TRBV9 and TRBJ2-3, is DSGVTQTPKHLITATGQRVTLRCSPRSGDLSVYWYQQSLDQGLQFLIQYYNGEERAKGNILERFSAQQFPDLHSELNLSSLELGDSALYFCASSGTYTGTASTDTQYFGPGTRLTVL.

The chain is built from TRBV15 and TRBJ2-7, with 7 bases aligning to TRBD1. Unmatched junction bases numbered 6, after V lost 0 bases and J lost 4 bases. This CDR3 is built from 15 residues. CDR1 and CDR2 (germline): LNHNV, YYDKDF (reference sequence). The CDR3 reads CATSRDGGQTYEQYF. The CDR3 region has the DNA TGTGCCACCAGCAGAGATGGGGGACAGACTTACGAGCAGTACTTC.

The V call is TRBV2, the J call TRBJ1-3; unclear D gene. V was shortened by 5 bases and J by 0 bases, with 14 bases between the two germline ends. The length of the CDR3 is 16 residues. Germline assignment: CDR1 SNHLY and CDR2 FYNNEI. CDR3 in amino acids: CASSLLTSSSGNTIYF. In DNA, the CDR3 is TGTGCCAGCAGTCTCTTAACGTCGAGCTCTGGAAACACCATATATTTT.

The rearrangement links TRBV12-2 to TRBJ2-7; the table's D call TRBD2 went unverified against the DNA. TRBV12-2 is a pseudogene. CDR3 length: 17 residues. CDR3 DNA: TGTGCAAGTCGGCCGCTAGCGGGAGGGCCCCAGGCTCACGAGCAGTACTTC. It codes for CASRPLAGGPQAHEQYF.

CDR3 sequence: CASSLLGASGYGYTF. Written as DNA, the CDR3 is TGTGCCAGCAGTTTATTGGGAGCTTCGGGCTATGGCTACACCTTC. This chain links TRBV27 with TRBJ1-2; D not resolved. Germline assignment: CDR1 MNHEY and CDR2 SMNVEV (reference sequence). V lost 1 base to trimming and J lost 4 bases, with 13 bases between them. The CDR3 has 15 residues.

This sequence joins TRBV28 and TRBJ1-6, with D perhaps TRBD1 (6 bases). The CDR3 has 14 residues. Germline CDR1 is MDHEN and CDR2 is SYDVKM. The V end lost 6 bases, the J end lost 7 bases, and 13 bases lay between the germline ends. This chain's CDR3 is CASSIPTGNSPLHF. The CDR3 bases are TGTGCCAGCAGCATTCCGACAGGCAATTCACCCCTCCACTTT.

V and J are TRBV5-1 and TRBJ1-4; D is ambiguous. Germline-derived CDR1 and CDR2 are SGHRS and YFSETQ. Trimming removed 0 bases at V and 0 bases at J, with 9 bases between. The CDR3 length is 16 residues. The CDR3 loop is CASSLEQLPTNEKLFF. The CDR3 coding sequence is TGCGCCAGCAGCTTGGAACAGCTGCCAACTAATGAAAAACTGTTTTTT.

CDR3 sequence reads: CASSPGDYEQYF. The DNA for the CDR3 is TGTGCCAGCAGCCCCGGGGACTACGAGCAGTACTTC. The J gene is TRBJ2-7, the V gene TRBV6-5; D is possibly TRBD2 (5 bases). The V gene lost 6 bases and the J gene lost 3 bases, with 9 bases spanning the gap. CDR3 length: 12 amino acids. Per the germline V gene, CDR1 is MNHEY and CDR2 is SVGAGI.

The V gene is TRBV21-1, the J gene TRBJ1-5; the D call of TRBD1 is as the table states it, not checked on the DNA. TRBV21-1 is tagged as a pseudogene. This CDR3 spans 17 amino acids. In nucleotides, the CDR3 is TGTGCCAGCAGCAAGTGGGACAGGGGGCTTTCGGATCAGCCCCAGCATTTT. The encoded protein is CASSKWDRGLSDQPQHF.

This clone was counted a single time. CDR3 sequence reads: CASSPPTSSGELFF. Here the CDR3 DNA reads TGTGCCAGCAGCCCCCCGACTAGTTCCGGGGAGCTGTTTTTT. V usage is TRBV3-1 (or the pseudogene TRBV3-2) and J usage is TRBJ2-2, with D perhaps matching TRBD2 (6 bases). V shed 4 bases and J shed 6 bases, with 12 bases lying between them. This CDR3 spans 14 amino acids. CDR1 is LGHDT, CDR2 YNNKEL, per germline (reference sequence).

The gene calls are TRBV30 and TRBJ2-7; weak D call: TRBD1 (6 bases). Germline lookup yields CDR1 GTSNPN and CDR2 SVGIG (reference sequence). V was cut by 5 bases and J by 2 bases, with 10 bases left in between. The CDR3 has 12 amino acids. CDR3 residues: CAWGDNPYEQYF. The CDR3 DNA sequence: TGTGCCTGGGGGGACAACCCCTACGAGCAGTACTTC.

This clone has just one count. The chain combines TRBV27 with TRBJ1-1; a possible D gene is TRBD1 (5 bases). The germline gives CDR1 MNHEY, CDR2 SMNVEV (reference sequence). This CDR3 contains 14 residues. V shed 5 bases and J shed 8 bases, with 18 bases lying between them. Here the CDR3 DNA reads TGTGCCAGCAGTAGCCGTGGATCTGGGACCGAAGCTTTCTTT. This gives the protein CASSSRGSGTEAFF.